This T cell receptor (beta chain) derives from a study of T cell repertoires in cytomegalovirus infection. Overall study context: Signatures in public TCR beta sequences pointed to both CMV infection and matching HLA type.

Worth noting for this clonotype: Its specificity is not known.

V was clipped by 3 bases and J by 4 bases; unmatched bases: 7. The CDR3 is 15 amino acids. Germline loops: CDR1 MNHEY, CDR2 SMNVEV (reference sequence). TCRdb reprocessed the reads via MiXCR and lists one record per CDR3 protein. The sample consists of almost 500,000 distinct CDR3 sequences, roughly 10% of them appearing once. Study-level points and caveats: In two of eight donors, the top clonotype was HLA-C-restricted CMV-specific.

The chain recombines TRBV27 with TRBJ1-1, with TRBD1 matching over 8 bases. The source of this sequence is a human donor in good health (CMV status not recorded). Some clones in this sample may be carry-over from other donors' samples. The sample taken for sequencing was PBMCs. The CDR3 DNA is TGTGCCAGCAGTTTCAGACAGGGGAGTCGCACTGAAGCTTTCTTT. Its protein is CASSFRQGSRTEAFF.